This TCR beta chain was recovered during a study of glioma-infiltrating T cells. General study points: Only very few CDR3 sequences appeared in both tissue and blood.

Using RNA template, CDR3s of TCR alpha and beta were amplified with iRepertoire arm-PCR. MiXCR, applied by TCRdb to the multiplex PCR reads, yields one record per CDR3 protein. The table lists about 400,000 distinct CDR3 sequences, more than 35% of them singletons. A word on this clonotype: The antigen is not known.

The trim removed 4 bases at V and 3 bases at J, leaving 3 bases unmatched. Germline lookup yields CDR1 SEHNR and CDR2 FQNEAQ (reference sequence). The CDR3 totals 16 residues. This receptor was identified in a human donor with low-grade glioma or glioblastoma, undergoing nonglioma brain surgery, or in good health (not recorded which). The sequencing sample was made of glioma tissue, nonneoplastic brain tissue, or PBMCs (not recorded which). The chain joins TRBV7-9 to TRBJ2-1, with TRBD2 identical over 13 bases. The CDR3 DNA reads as TGTGCCAGCAGCTCCAGACTAGCGGGAGGCTACAATGAGCAGTTCTTC. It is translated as CASSSRLAGGYNEQFF. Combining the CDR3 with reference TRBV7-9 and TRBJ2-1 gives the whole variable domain DTGVSQNPRHKITKRGQNVTFRCDPISEHNRLYWYRQTLGQGPEFLTYFQNEAQLEKSRLLSDRFSAERPKGSFSTLEIQRTEQGDSAMYLCASSSRLAGGYNEQFFGPGTRLTVL.